The rows below give T cell receptor beta chains drawn from one sample of a study of control samples from healthy donors and cancer patients. Only in-frame clones appear in the TCRdb table, and some are missing; sequencing was by immunoSEQ multiplex PCR. The sample lists 100,000 to 150,000 clones, more than 85% occurring once. The material sequenced was blood. The receptors here all came from a man aged 18-30 years in good health. Both conserved end residues are part of each CDR3. The D gene is left open where the match is weak. For some rows the clone size is stated as once, few or many, or as a class when expanded; others skip it.

TRBJ1-4 | TRBV30 | NA | TRBD1 | TGTGCCTGCCCATTTACCGGGACAGTAAATGAAAAACTGTTTTTT | CACPFTGTVNEKLFF
TRBJ1-3 | TRBV10-3 | NA | NA | TGTGCCATCAGCGCTCAGGGGTCCGGAAACACCATATATTTT | CAISAQGSGNTIYF
TRBJ1-2 | TRBV25-1 | once | NA | TGTGCCAGCAGCGACGGGGGACCTAAGTGGAACTATGGCTACACCTTC | CASSDGGPKWNYGYTF
TRBJ1-4 | TRBV18 | NA | TRBD1 | TGTGCCAGCTCACCACTGACAGGGGGCGGTGAAAAACTGTTTTTT | CASSPLTGGGEKLFF
TRBJ2-7 | TRBV6-5 | NA | NA | TGTGCCAGCAGTTACTCGAGGAGCCGTGCCTCCTACGAGCAGTACTTC | CASSYSRSRASYEQYF
TRBJ2-3 | TRBV30 | NA | TRBD2 | TGTGCCTGGGGCCGGGCAGCGGGAACGGCAGATACGCAGTATTTT | CAWGRAAGTADTQYF
TRBJ1-3 | TRBV3-1/TRBV3-2 | NA | NA | TGTGCCAGCAGCCAGGGAGAGAGAAACACCATATATTTT | CASSQGERNTIYF
TRBJ2-3 | TRBV14 | NA | NA | TGTGCCAGCAGCCATGCCCCGGCAGATACGCAGTATTTT | CASSHAPADTQYF
TRBJ2-5 | TRBV6-5 | NA | TRBD2 | TGTGCCAGCAGACCAGCTAGCGGGAGAGAGACCCAGTACTTC | CASRPASGRETQYF
TRBJ1-1 | TRBV7-2 | NA | TRBD1 | TGTGCCAGCAGCTTAGACAGGGGTTTTTTAGACACTGAAGCTTTCTTT | CASSLDRGFLDTEAFF
TRBJ2-1 | TRBV2 | NA | NA | TGTGCCAGCAGTGAACGGGGACGACCAATGAAAAACAATGAGCAGTTCTTC | CASSERGRPMKNNEQFF
TRBJ2-2 | TRBV6-6 | NA | NA | TGTGCCAGCAGTTACTTCCACGGGGTCACCGGGGAGCTGTTTTTT | CASSYFHGVTGELFF
TRBJ1-1 | TRBV10-3 | NA | NA | TGTGCCATCAGTTCACAGGAGAACACTGAAGCTTTCTTT | CAISSQENTEAFF
TRBJ2-1 | TRBV5-6 | NA | NA | TGTGCCAGCAGCTTGGTTCAGGGTGAGCAGTTCTTC | CASSLVQGEQFF
TRBJ2-2 | TRBV11-3 | NA | NA | TGTGCCAGCACTTCATCCCCTACAGTTCACGGGGAGCTGTTTTTT | CASTSSPTVHGELFF
TRBJ2-7 | TRBV25-1 | NA | NA | TGTGCCAGCAGTGCGCCCGGGACCGGGGCCTACGAGCAGTACTTC | CASSAPGTGAYEQYF
TRBJ1-5 | TRBV28 | NA | NA | TGTGCCATCCGGGGTGGCCGGGGCAGGGCAGGGCAGCCCCAGCATTTT | CAIRGGRGRAGQPQHF
TRBJ2-2 | TRBV29-1 | NA | TRBD1 | TGCAGCGTTGAGAACCCGACAGGGCGAAACGGGGAGCTGTTTTTT | CSVENPTGRNGELFF
TRBJ2-7 | TRBV7-2 | NA | TRBD2 | TGTGCCAGCAGCAGGGGGACTAGGGTCTTCGAGCAGTACTTC | CASSRGTRVFEQYF
TRBJ1-1 | TRBV19 | NA | TRBD1 | TGTGCCAGTGAGGGACAGGGTGGCTCTAACACTGAAGCTTTCTTT | CASEGQGGSNTEAFF
TRBJ2-2 | TRBV12-5 | NA | NA | TGTGCTAGTGGTTTAAGGACCGGGGAGCTGTTTTTT | CASGLRTGELFF
TRBJ1-1 | TRBV18 | NA | TRBD1 | TGTGCCAGCTCCCCACGACAGGGGGCAGACACTGAAGCTTTCTTT | CASSPRQGADTEAFF
TRBJ2-7 | TRBV7-6 | medium-sized | TRBD2 | TGTGCCAGCAGCTTGGATACTAGCGGGAGGGGAACCGAGCAGTACTTC | CASSLDTSGRGTEQYF
TRBJ1-2 | TRBV28 | NA | TRBD1 | TGTGCCAGCAGTTCCGAGCGACAGGGTAATCATGGCTACACCTTC | CASSSERQGNHGYTF
TRBJ2-5 | TRBV24-1 | few | TRBD1 | TGTGCCACCAGTGATTTGGTAACAGGGGATTTGGAGACCCAGTACTTC | CATSDLVTGDLETQYF
TRBJ2-5 | TRBV7-7 | NA | TRBD1 | TGTGCTAGCAGCCGGACACAGGGGGCCCGAGAGACCCAGTACTTC | CASSRTQGARETQYF
TRBJ2-3 | TRBV18 | NA | NA | TGTGCCAGCTCGCCGGACAGAAGCACAGATACGCAGTATTTT | CASSPDRSTDTQYF
TRBJ2-3 | TRBV6-1 | NA | NA | TGTGCCAGCAGTGAATGGGACACAAGCACAGATACGCAGTATTTT | CASSEWDTSTDTQYF
TRBJ2-1 | TRBV13 | NA | TRBD2 | TGTGCCAGCAGCCCCCAGGGGACTAGCGAGAACCATGAGCAGTTCTTC | CASSPQGTSENHEQFF
TRBJ1-1 | TRBV7-6 | once | TRBD1 | TGTGCCAGCAGCTTACCAACAGACAGGGGATTACAAATTGAAGCTTTCTTT | CASSLPTDRGLQIEAFF
TRBJ2-7 | TRBV3-1/TRBV3-2 | once | NA | TGTGCCAGCAGCCAAGGCACCTACGAGCAGTACTTC | CASSQGTYEQYF
TRBJ2-1 | TRBV6-4 | NA | TRBD1 | TGTGCCAGCAGTTATACCCACAGGGGAAGGTTGGACAATGAGCAGTTCTTC | CASSYTHRGRLDNEQFF
TRBJ1-2 | TRBV12-3/TRBV12-4 | NA | NA | TGTGCCAGCAGTGCCCATCAGCAGGTATTCTCCTTC | CASSAHQQVFSF
TRBJ2-6 | TRBV9 | many | NA | TGTGCCAGCACTCCGTATGGTGGGGCCAACGTCCTGACTTTC | CASTPYGGANVLTF
TRBJ2-7 | TRBV27 | few | NA | TGTGCCAGCAGCAGACTCCAGGGTGACATGAACCGCGAGCAGTACTTC | CASSRLQGDMNREQYF
TRBJ2-7 | TRBV7-9 | once | TRBD2 | TGTGTCAGCAGCCTAGCGGGGTTGGTCCACGAGCAGTACTTC | CVSSLAGLVHEQYF
TRBJ2-1 | TRBV27 | NA | TRBD2 | TGTGCCAGCAGTTACAGACTAGCGGGAGCTAGGGGCAATGAGCAGTTCTTC | CASSYRLAGARGNEQFF
TRBJ2-1 | TRBV6-1 | NA | NA | TGTGCCAGCAGTGTGGGAACAGGGTACGCCTACAATGAGCAGTTCTTC | CASSVGTGYAYNEQFF
TRBJ2-7 | TRBV5-1 | NA | NA | TGCGCCAGCAGCTTGGCGGATCGCCGCTACGAGCAGTACTTC | CASSLADRRYEQYF
TRBJ1-3 | TRBV5-1 | NA | TRBD1 | TGCGCCAGCAGCTCTACCAGGACAGGGGGGAACACCATATATTTT | CASSSTRTGGNTIYF
TRBJ1-1 | TRBV6-4 | NA | NA | TGTGCCAGCAGTGAAACACACCGGAACACTGAAGCTTTCTTT | CASSETHRNTEAFF
TRBJ2-7 | TRBV6-5 | NA | TRBD1 | TGTGCCAGCAGTTACTCTCTGGGACAGGGCTCCTACGAGCAGTACTTC | CASSYSLGQGSYEQYF
TRBJ2-6 | TRBV5-8 | NA | NA | TGTGCCAGCAGCTCGCAGGGTTACAGGGCCAACGTCCTGACTTTC | CASSSQGYRANVLTF
TRBJ2-1 | TRBV5-4 | NA | TRBD1 | TGTGCCAGCAGCTTTCCGGGACAGGATAACAATGAGCAGTTCTTC | CASSFPGQDNNEQFF
TRBJ2-7 | TRBV7-6 | NA | NA | TGTGCCAGCAGCTTAGGGGGACAAGGCGAGCAGTACTTC | CASSLGGQGEQYF